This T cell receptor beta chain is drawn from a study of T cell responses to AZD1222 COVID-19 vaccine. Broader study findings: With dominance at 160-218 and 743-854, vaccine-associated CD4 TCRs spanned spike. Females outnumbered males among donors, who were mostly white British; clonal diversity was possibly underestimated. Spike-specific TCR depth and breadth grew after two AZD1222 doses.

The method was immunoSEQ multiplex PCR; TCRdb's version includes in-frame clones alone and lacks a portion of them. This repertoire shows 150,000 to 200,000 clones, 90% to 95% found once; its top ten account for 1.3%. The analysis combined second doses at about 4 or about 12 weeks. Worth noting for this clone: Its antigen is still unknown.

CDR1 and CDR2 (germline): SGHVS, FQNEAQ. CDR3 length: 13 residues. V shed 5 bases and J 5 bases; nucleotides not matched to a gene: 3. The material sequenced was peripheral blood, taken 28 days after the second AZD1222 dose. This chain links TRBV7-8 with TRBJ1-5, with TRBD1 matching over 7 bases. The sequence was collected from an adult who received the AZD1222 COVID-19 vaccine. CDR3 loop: CASSQTGHQPQHF. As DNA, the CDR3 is TGTGCCAGCAGCCAGACAGGGCATCAGCCCCAGCATTTT.